This TCR beta chain was sequenced in a study of blood T cell repertoires in COVID-19. At the level of the study: Some COVID-19 samples were acute and others convalescent; all came from the United States, Italy and Spain. Sources were T cells, B-cell-depleted T cells, or PBMCs; the material itself was cDNA or gDNA.

Germline CDR1 reads SGDLS; CDR2 reads YYNGEE. Trimming at V came to 4 bases and at J to 0 bases, leaving 4 bases not matched to a gene. This CDR3 region has 16 residues. Authors' data handling: Quantification of nucleated cells was approximated via reference gene primer amplification. Generated by immunoSEQ multiplex PCR, the TCRdb table keeps only in-frame clones and is missing some. The DNA gave D and trimming, while V, J and clone size come from that table. The sample carries tens of thousands of clones, 70% to 90% recorded once. Sequenced: peripheral blood. The TCR originated in a man aged 65 to 85 with active COVID-19. The chain is built from TRBV9 and TRBJ2-3; 11 bases map to TRBD2. CDR3 residues: CASSTLAGGSTDTQYF. CDR3 DNA: TGTGCCAGCAGCACCCTAGCGGGGGGTAGCACAGATACGCAGTATTTT.